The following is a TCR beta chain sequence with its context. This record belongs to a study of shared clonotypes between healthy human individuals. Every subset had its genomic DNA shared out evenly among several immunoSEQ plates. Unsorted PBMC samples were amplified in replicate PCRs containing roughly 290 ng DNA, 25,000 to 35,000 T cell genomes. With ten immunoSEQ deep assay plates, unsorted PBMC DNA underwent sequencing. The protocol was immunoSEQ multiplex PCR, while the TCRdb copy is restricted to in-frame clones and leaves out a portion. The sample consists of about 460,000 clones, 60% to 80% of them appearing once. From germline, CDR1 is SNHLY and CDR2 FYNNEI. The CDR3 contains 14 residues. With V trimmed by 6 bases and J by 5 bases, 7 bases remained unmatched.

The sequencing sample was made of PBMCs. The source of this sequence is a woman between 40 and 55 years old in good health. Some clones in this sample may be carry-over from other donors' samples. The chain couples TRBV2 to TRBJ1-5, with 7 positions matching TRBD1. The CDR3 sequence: CASSPGQFDQPQHF. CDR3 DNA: TGTGCCAGCAGCCCGGGACAGTTTGATCAGCCCCAGCATTTT.